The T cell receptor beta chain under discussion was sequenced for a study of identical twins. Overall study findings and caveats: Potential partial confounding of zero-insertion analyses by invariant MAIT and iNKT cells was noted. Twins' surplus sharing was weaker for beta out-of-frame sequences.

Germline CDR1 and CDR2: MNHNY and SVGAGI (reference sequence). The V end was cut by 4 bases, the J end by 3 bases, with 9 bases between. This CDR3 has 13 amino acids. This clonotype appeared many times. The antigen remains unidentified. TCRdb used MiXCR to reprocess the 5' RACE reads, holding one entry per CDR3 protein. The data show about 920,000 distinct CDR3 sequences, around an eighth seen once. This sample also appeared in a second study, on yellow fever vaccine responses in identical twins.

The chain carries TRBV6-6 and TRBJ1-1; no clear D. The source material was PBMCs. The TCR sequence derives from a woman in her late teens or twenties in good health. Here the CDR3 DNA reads TGTGCCAGCAGTTGGTGGCAGGACACTGAAGCTTTCTTT. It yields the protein CASSWWQDTEAFF.